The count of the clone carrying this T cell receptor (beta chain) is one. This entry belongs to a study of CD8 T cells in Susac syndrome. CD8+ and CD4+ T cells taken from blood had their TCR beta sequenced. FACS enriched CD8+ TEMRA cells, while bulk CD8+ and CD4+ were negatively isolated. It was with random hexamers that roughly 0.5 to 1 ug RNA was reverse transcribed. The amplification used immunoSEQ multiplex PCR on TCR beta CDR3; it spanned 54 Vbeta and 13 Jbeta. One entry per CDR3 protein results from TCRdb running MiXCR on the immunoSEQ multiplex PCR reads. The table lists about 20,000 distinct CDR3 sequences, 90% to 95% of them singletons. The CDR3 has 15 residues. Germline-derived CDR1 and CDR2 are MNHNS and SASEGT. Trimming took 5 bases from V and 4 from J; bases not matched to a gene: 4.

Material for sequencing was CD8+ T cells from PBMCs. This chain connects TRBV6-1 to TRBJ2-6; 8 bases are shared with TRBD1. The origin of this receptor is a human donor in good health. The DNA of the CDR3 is TGTGCCAGCAGTAAGACAGGGGAAGGGGCCAACGTCCTGACTTTC. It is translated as CASSKTGEGANVLTF.